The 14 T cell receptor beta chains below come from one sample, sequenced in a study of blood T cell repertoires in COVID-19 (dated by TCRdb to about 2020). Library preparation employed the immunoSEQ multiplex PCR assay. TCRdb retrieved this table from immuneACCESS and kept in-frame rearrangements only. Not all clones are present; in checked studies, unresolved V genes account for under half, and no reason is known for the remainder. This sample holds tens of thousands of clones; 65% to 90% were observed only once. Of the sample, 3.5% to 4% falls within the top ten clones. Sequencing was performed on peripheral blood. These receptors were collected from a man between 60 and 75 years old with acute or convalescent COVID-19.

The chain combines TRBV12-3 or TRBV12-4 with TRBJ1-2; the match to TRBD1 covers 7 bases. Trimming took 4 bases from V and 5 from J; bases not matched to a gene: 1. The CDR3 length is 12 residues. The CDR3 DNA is TGTGCCAGCAGTTCACAGGGGTATGGCTACACCTTC. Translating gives CASSSQGYGYTF.

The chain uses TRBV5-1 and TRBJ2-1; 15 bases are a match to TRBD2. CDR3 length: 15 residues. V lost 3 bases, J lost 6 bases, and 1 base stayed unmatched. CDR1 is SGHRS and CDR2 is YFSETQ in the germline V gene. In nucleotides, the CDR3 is TGCGCCAGCAGCTGGGGACTAGCGGGGGGCAATGAGCAGTTCTTC. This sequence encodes CASSWGLAGGNEQFF.

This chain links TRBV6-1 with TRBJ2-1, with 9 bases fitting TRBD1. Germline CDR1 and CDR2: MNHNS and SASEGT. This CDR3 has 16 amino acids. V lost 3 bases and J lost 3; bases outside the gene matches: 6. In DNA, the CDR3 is TGTGCCAGCAGTGAGTACGGGACAGGGCACTACAATGAGCAGTTCTTC. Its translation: CASSEYGTGHYNEQFF.

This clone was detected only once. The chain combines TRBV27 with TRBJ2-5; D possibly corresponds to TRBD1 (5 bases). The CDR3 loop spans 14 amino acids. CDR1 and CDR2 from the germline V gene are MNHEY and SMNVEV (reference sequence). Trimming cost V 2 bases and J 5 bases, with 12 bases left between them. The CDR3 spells CASSLLGRPETQYF. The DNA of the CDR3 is TGTGCCAGCAGTTTACTGGGGCGACCTGAGACCCAGTACTTC.

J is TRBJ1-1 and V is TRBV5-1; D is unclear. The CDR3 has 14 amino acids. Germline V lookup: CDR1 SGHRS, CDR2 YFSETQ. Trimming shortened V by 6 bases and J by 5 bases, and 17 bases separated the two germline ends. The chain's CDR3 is CASTTEGPGTEAFF. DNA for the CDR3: TGCGCCAGCACTACGGAAGGCCCCGGGACTGAAGCTTTCTTT.

The CDR3 loop reads CSVVGATDTQYF. The CDR3 DNA sequence: TGCAGCGTTGTTGGGGCGACAGATACGCAGTATTTT. The chain combines TRBV29-1 with TRBJ2-3, with a tentative D call TRBD1 (5 bases). Between the trimmed V and J ends, which lost 4 bases and 3 bases, there was a span of 8 bases. Germline V gene sequence: CDR1 SQVTM, CDR2 ANQGSEA. This CDR3 has 12 residues.

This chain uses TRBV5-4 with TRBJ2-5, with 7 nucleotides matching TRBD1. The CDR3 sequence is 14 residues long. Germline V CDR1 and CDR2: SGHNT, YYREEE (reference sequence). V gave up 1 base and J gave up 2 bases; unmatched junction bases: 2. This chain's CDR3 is CASSLRTGQETQYF. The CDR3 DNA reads TGTGCCAGCAGCTTGAGGACAGGACAAGAGACCCAGTACTTC. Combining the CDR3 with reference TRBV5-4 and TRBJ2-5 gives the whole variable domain ETGVTQSPTHLIKTRGQQVTLRCSSQSGHNTVSWYQQALGQGPQFIFQYYREEENGRGNFPPRFSGLQFPNYSSELNVNALELDDSALYLCASSLRTGQETQYFGPGTRLLVL.

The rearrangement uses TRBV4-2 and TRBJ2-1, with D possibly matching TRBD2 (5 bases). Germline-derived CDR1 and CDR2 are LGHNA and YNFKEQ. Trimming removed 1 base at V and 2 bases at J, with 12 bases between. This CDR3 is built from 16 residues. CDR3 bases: TGTGCCAGCAGCCAAGTAGCTAGCAGTACCTACAATGAGCAGTTCTTC. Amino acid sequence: CASSQVASSTYNEQFF.

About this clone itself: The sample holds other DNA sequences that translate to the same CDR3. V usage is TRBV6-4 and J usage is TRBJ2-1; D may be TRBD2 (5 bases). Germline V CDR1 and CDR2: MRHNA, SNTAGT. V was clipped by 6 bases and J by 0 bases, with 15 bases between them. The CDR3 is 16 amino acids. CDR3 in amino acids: CASSLSTGSSYNEQFF. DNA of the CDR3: TGTGCCAGCAGCTTAAGTACGGGGAGCTCCTACAATGAGCAGTTCTTC.

The chain's CDR3 is CASSFVQNNSPLHF. As DNA, the CDR3 is TGTGCCAGCAGCTTCGTACAAAATAATTCACCCCTCCACTTT. V is TRBV5-8 and J is TRBJ1-6, with D unresolved. V lost 2 bases, J lost 5 bases, and 8 bases lay in between. The CDR3 runs to 14 residues. Germline assignment: CDR1 SGHTS and CDR2 YDEGEE.

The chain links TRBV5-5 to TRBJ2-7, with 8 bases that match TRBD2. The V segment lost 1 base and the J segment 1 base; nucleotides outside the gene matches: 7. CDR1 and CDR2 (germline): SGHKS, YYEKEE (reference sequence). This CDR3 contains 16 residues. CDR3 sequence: CASSLRGVAGSYEQYF. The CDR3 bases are TGTGCCAGCAGCTTGCGTGGCGTAGCGGGATCCTACGAGCAGTACTTC.

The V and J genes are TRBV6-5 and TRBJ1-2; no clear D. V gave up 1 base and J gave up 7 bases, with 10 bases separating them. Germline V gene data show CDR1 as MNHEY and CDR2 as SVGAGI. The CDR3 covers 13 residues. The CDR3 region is CASSYFRGIGYTF. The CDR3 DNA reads TGTGCCAGCAGTTACTTCCGGGGTATTGGCTACACCTTC.

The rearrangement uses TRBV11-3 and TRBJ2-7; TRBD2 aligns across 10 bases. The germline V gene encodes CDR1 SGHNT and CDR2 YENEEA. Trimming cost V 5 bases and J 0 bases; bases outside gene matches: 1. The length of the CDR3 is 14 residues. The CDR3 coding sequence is TGTGCCAGCAGCCCTAGCGGGAGCTCCTACGAGCAGTACTTC. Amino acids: CASSPSGSSYEQYF.

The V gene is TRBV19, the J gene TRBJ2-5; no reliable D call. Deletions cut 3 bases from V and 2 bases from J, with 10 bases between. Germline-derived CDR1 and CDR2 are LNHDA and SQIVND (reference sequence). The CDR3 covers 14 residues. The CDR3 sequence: CASSIVARQETQYF. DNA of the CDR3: TGTGCCAGTAGTATTGTTGCTAGACAAGAGACCCAGTACTTC.